This T cell receptor beta chain derives from a study of post-analysis software for immune sequencing data. Regarding the study as a whole: With TRBV5-6, TRBV5-1 and TRBV20-1 included, about 5 TRBV segments were more frequent in patients than in controls.

Germline CDR1 MNHEY, CDR2 SVGAGI. CDR3 length: 13 amino acids. The V end was cut by 2 bases, the J end by 6 bases, with 11 bases between. Built from TCR beta cDNA, the libraries had unique molecular identifiers in them. In TCRdb, the PCR reads were re-called with MiXCR into one record per CDR3 protein. The sample lists fewer than 700,000 distinct CDR3 sequences, roughly 40% occurring once. For this clonotype: Its matching antigen is unknown.

The material sequenced was blood. V and J are TRBV6-5 and TRBJ2-7, with a tentative D call TRBD1 (7 bases). The clonotype comes from a girl aged 10 to 17 with multiple sclerosis. CDR3 nucleotide sequence: TGTGCCAGCAGTTACGGAGGGGGCGCCGAGCAGTACTTC. Its protein is CASSYGGGAEQYF.